A single sample gave rise to the 3 T cell receptor beta chains below, sequenced in a study of cytomegalovirus exposure and HLA in healthy donors. The primer mix had 60 Vbeta and 13 Jbeta primers. Assay: immunoSEQ multiplex PCR; the TCRdb copy retains only in-frame clones and omits some. Of over 150,000 clones listed, roughly 78% are singletons. Sequencing input: PBMCs. The receptors stem from a woman aged 50 to 60 in good health and CMV-seropositive.

The chain is built from TRBV5-5 and TRBJ1-2; possible D gene TRBD1, 5 bases. V lost 1 base, J lost 4 bases, and 14 bases lay in between. In germline, CDR1 is SGHKS, CDR2 YYEKEE (reference sequence). The CDR3 is 15 residues long. The CDR3 here is CASSLLQGSGYGYTF. CDR3 coding DNA: TGTGCCAGCAGCTTGCTCCAGGGTAGTGGCTATGGCTACACCTTC.

CDR3 in amino acids: CASSARTGASYEQYF. CDR3 in DNA: TGTGCCAGCAGTGCCCGGACAGGTGCCTCCTACGAGCAGTACTTC. The chain recombines TRBV2 with TRBJ2-7, with TRBD1 identical over 7 bases. CDR1 is SNHLY, CDR2 FYNNEI, per germline. The CDR3 loop spans 15 amino acids. Trimming at V came to 4 bases and at J to 0 bases, leaving 6 bases not matched to a gene.

V usage is TRBV25-1 and J usage is TRBJ1-1, with D perhaps TRBD1 (6 bases). V was pared by 6 bases and J by 4 bases, with 18 bases between. The CDR3 totals 15 residues. Per germline, CDR1 MGHDK and CDR2 SYGVNS. The CDR3 bases are TGTGCCAGCAGAGGCCCGGGGGGCATCAGCACTGAAGCTTTCTTT. The encoded protein is CASRGPGGISTEAFF.